A single sample gave rise to the 3 T cell receptor beta chains below, sequenced in a study of cytomegalovirus exposure and HLA in healthy donors. The repertoire was sequenced with immunoSEQ multiplex PCR; TCRdb's copy has only in-frame clones and lacks some. Of 150,000 to 200,000 clones listed, 85% are singletons. The sample consisted of PBMCs. These receptors all stem from a man aged 18-30 years in good health and CMV-seropositive.

The gene calls are TRBV19 and TRBJ1-5; a weak D match, TRBD1 (5 bases). V shed 4 bases and J shed 1 base, with 8 bases lying between them. The CDR3 sequence is 14 residues long. Germline CDR1 reads LNHDA; CDR2 reads SQIVND (reference sequence). The CDR3 DNA is TGTGCCAGTAGTAGACAGAAGAGCAATCAGCCCCAGCATTTT. Translated: CASSRQKSNQPQHF.

The chain carries TRBV5-1 and TRBJ2-1, with TRBD2 identical over 8 bases. V gave up 0 bases and J gave up 9 bases; unmatched junction bases: 8. CDR1 is SGHRS, CDR2 YFSETQ, per germline. The CDR3 has 15 amino acids. The CDR3: CASSLDGKREREQFF. The CDR3 DNA follows: TGCGCCAGCAGCTTGGATGGAAAGCGGGAGCGTGAGCAGTTCTTC.

This clone was counted between two and nine times. The rearrangement joins TRBV30 to TRBJ1-2; 9 bases align to TRBD1. V dropped 3 bases and J dropped 4; count of bases not matched to a gene: 3. CDR1 is GTSNPN, CDR2 SVGIG, per germline (reference sequence). The CDR3 runs to 13 residues. CDR3 nucleotide sequence: TGTGCCTGGAGGGACAGGGGTCCCTATGGCTACACCTTC. Translated: CAWRDRGPYGYTF.